The 10 T cell receptor beta chains below were found in one sample sequenced in a study of T cells after yellow fever vaccination. TCRdb re-called the 5' RACE reads with MiXCR, one entry per CDR3 protein. The table lists about 430,000 distinct CDR3 sequences, about 19% of them singletons, with 15% to 20% in the top ten. The specimen comprised PBMCs, sampled before the yellow fever booster vaccination. The receptors were sampled from a man between 18 and 29 years old who received the YFV17D yellow fever vaccine.

The rearrangement joins TRBV15 to TRBJ1-4; D remains unclear. Trimming took off 1 base at V and 3 bases at J, with 6 bases between the two ends. This CDR3 has 14 amino acids. The germline CDR1 and CDR2 sequences are LNHNV and YYDKDF (reference sequence). The CDR3 DNA follows: TGTGCCACCAGCAGAGGACTCTCTAATGAAAAACTGTTTTTT. Its protein is CATSRGLSNEKLFF.

Ten or more counts support this clonotype. The J gene is TRBJ2-5, the V gene TRBV18; D perhaps matches TRBD1 (6 bases). The CDR3 extends over 14 amino acids. Germline assignment: CDR1 KGHSH and CDR2 LQKENI. V was cut by 1 base and J by 3 bases, with 9 bases left in between. CDR3 sequence (DNA): TGTGCCAGCTCACCACTGACAGGAGAAGAGACCCAGTACTTC. Translated: CASSPLTGEETQYF.

V usage is TRBV2 and J usage is TRBJ2-6; 9 bases map to TRBD1. Germline CDR1 reads SNHLY; CDR2 reads FYNNEI. The V segment lost 8 bases and the J segment 2 bases; nucleotides outside the gene matches: 1. There are 14 residues in the CDR3. CDR3 coding DNA: TGTGCCAGCGGGGACAGGGCTGGGGCCAACGTCCTGACTTTC. Protein: CASGDRAGANVLTF. The entire variable domain, with the rest obtained from reference TRBV2 and TRBJ2-6, is as follows: EPEVTQTPSHQVTQMGQEVILRCVPISNHLYFYWYRQILGQKVEFLVSFYNNEISEKSEIFDDQFSVERPDGSNFTLKIRSTKLEDSAMYFCASGDRAGANVLTFGAGSRLTVL.

This clonotype was seen more than once but under ten times. The rearrangement joins TRBV7-3 to TRBJ2-7; 10 positions match TRBD1. This CDR3 comprises 17 residues. Trimming cost V 5 bases and J 1 base; bases outside gene matches: 11. Per the germline V gene, CDR1 is SGHTA and CDR2 is FQGTGA. In DNA form, the CDR3 reads TGTGCCAGCAGCCCGGGACAGGGGAGAGTTTTATCCTACGAGCAGTACTTC. It yields the protein CASSPGQGRVLSYEQYF.

The chain is built from TRBV7-2 and TRBJ2-7; D is perhaps TRBD1 (5 bases). V was clipped by 5 bases and J by 0 bases, with 14 bases between them. This CDR3 comprises 15 residues. Germline values: CDR1 SGHTA, CDR2 FQGNSA. CDR3 protein: CASSPDSLSSYEQYF. DNA of the CDR3: TGTGCCAGCAGCCCCGACAGCCTTAGCTCCTACGAGCAGTACTTC.

Many counts were recorded for this clonotype. The rearrangement links TRBV12-3 or TRBV12-4 to TRBJ1-3; TRBD1 agrees at 10 bases. The CDR3 is made up of 15 amino acids. Losses at the gene ends were 6 bases for V and 2 bases for J; bases not matched to a gene: 4. CDR3 residues: CASRRQGAAGNTIYF. In nucleotides, the CDR3 is TGTGCCAGCAGGAGACAGGGGGCGGCTGGAAACACCATATATTTT.

This clonotype was picked up many times. This chain joins TRBV7-2 and TRBJ2-7; tentative D call: TRBD2 (6 bases). CDR3 length: 14 amino acids. Trimming removed 1 base at V and 0 bases at J, with 7 bases between. Germline values: CDR1 SGHTA, CDR2 FQGNSA. The CDR3: CASSLGGDSYEQYF. The CDR3 bases are TGTGCCAGCAGCTTAGGCGGGGACTCCTACGAGCAGTACTTC. The whole variable domain, remainder taken from reference TRBV7-2 and TRBJ2-7, is GAGVSQSPSNKVTEKGKDVELRCDPISGHTALYWYRQSLGQGLEFLIYFQGNSAPDKSGLPSDRFSAERTGGSVSTLTIQRTQQEDSAVYLCASSLGGDSYEQYFGPGTRLTVT.

V is TRBV5-1 and J is TRBJ1-5, with no clear D. The CDR3 has 15 residues. Germline CDR1 is SGHRS and CDR2 is YFSETQ. V was cut by 0 bases and J by 6 bases, with 13 bases left in between. CDR3 residues: CASSLAPAMGQPQHF. The CDR3 nucleotides are TGCGCCAGCAGCTTGGCCCCAGCAATGGGTCAGCCCCAGCATTTT.

The rearrangement links TRBV6-2 or TRBV6-3 to TRBJ2-1, with TRBD2 identical over 10 bases. Looked up from germline, CDR1 is MNHEY and CDR2 is SVGEGT. The CDR3 is 13 amino acids. The V gene end was trimmed by 6 bases and the J gene end by 6 bases; junction bases not matched to a gene: 2. Written as DNA, the CDR3 is TGTGCCAGCAGAGAGCGGGGGGGCAATGAGCAGTTCTTC. Encoded protein: CASRERGGNEQFF.

The gene calls are TRBV5-4 and TRBJ2-3; 11 positions match TRBD2. Unmatched junction bases numbered 9, after V lost 5 bases and J lost 7 bases. CDR1 and CDR2 (germline): SGHNT, YYREEE (reference sequence). The CDR3 has 15 amino acids. In DNA form, the CDR3 reads TGTGCCAGCAGACGGGACCCTAGCGGGGGGTATACGCAGTATTTT. The encoded protein is CASRRDPSGGYTQYF.